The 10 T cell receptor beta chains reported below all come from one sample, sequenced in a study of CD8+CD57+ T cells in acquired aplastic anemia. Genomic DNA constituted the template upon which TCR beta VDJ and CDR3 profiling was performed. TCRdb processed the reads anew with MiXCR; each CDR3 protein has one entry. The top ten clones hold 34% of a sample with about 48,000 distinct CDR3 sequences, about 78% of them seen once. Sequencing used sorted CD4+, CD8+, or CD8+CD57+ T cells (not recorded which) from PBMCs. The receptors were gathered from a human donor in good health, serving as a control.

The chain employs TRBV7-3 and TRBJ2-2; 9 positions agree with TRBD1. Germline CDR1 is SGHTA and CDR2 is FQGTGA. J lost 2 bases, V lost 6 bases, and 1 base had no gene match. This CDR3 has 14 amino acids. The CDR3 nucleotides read TGTGCCAGCAGGGGACAGGGCAACACCGGGGAGCTGTTTTTT. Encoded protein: CASRGQGNTGELFF.

The CDR3 region is CASSLVDMNYGYTF. CDR3 nucleotide sequence: TGTGCCAGCAGCTTGGTGGACATGAACTATGGCTACACCTTC. The V and J genes are TRBV5-6 and TRBJ1-2, with D tentatively TRBD1 (5 bases). Germline V lookup: CDR1 SGHDT, CDR2 YYEEEE. The V and J ends lost 0 bases and 2 bases respectively, with 8 bases between them. The CDR3 contains 14 residues.

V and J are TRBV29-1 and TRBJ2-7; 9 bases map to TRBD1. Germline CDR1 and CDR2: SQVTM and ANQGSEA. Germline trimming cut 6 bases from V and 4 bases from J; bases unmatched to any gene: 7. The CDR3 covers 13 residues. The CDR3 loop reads CSVAGTGSYEQYF. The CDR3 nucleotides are TGCAGCGTGGCCGGGACAGGGAGTTACGAGCAGTACTTC.

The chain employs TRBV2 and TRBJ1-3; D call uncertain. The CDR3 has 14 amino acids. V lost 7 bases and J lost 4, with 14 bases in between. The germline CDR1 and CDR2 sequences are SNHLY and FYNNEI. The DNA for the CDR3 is TGTGCCAGCACTTCGGGAGTGGCGGGAAACACCATATATTTT. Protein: CASTSGVAGNTIYF.

Here the CDR3 DNA reads TGTGCCAGCAGCCGGTGGGATTCACCCCTCCACTTT. Translating gives CASSRWDSPLHF. The chain joins TRBV5-6 to TRBJ1-6, with unresolved D. Germline V lookup: CDR1 SGHDT, CDR2 YYEEEE. CDR3 length equals 12 residues. V gave up 4 bases and J gave up 8 bases, with 7 bases separating them.

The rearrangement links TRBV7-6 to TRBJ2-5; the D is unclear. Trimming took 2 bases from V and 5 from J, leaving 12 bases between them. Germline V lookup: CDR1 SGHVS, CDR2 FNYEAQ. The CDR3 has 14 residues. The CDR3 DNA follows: TGTGCCAGCAGCTTATTCGATCAGGTGGAGACCCAGTACTTC. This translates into CASSLFDQVETQYF.

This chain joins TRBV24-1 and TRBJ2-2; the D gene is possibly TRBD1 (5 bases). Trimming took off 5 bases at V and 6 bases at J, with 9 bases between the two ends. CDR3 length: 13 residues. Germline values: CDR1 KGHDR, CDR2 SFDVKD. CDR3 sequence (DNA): TGTGCCACCAGTGGCGACAGTCCCGGGGAGCTGTTTTTT. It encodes CATSGDSPGELFF.

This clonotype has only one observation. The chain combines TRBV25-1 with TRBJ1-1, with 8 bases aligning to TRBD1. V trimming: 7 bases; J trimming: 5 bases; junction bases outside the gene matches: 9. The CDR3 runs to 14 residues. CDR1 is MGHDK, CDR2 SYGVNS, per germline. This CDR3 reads CASTPGQGRTEAFF. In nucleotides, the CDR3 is TGTGCCAGCACCCCAGGACAGGGAAGAACTGAAGCTTTCTTT. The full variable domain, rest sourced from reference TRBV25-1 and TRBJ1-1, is EADIYQTPRYLVIGTGKKITLECSQTMGHDKMYWYQQDPGMELHLIHYSYGVNSTEKGDLSSESTVSRIRTEHFPLTLESARPSHTSQYLCASTPGQGRTEAFFGQGTRLTVV.

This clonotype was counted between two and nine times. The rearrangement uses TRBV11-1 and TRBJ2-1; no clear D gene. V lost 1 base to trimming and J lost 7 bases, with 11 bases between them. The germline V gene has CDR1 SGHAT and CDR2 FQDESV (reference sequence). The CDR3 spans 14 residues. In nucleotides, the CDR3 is TGTGCCAGCAGCTTAGTTAGCTCCGGGAATGAGCAGTTCTTC. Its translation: CASSLVSSGNEQFF.

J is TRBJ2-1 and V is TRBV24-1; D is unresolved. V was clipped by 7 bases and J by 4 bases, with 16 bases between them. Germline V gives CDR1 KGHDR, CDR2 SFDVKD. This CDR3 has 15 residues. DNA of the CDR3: TGTGCCACCAGCGACGTCCGGGCGGTATACAATGAGCAGTTCTTC. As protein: CATSDVRAVYNEQFF.